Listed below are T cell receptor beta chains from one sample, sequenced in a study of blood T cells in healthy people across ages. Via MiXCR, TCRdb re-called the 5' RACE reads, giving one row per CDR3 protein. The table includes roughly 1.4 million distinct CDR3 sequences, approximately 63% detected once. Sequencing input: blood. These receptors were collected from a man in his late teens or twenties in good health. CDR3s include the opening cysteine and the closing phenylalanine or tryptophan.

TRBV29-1 CSVWTGVDEQYF
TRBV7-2 CASSLRLAGLSSYNEQFF
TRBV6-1 CASTSTRGLGHEQFF
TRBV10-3 CAMRLATYEQYF
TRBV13 CASSAPLGSYNEQFF
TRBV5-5 CASSLLDRGRDEQFF
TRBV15 CATSVQLRRETQYF
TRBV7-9 CASSNREAYEQYF
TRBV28 CASSLYLLATNEKLFF
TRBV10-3 CAISDGGSNSPLHF
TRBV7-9 CASRGLAVYNEQFF
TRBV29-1 CSVQGRQTNEQFF
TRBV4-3 CASREGAGANFLTF
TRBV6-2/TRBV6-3 CASSYLESYEQYF
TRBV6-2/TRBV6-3 CASSRTTSGEHNEQFF
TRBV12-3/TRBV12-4 CASRPASKETQYF
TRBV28 CASSSRDRVYGYTF
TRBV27 CASSSLDTNEQYF
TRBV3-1 CASSPNSGSPHEQYF
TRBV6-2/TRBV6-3 CASGGGRNEKLFF
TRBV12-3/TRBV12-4 CASNTDSSADTQYF
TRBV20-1 CSAMGLADNEQFF
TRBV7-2 CASSISGGLTDTQYF
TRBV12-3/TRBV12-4 CASTLQSTNYGYTF
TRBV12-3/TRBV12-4 CASISGAYDEQFF
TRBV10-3 CAIAQAADTQYF
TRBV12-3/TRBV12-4 CASSLLRTGELFF
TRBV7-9 CASSLGAVRSGNTIYF
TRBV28 CASSLIGKETQYF
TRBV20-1 CSARDRKRTGTGALYEQYF
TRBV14 CASSHRERGLETQYF
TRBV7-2 CASSTYWAEQYF
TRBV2 CASSPSRWDTQYF
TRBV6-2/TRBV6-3 CASSYSRGPANEKLFF
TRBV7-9 CASSGRQASYEQYF
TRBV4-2 CASSQVDPGTNYEQYF
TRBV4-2 CASSPKIYQPQHF
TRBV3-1 CASSLRLTQYF
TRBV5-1 CASSLGTDGYEQYF
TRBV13 CASSIGTSSETQYF
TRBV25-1 CATRGVETQYF
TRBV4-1 CASTEEESGELFF
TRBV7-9 CASSLTTGSKGYEAFF
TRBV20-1 CSARDVGSGPYNEQFF
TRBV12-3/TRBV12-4 CASGLWASDYEQYF
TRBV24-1 CATSEYTTDTQYF
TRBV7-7 CASSLNMQLDTQYF
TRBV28 CASSFKVGASEQYF
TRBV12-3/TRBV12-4 CTSSGGMETQYF
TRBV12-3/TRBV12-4 CASSKAVFYGYTF
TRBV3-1 CASRRGVLRPLHF
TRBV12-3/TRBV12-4 CASSLAAGGDQETQYF